A selection of T cell receptor beta chains follows, all from one sample in a study of blood T cell repertoires in COVID-19. Using immunoSEQ multiplex PCR, the repertoire was profiled, and TCRdb retains in-frame clones only, with some absent. This table has roughly 450,000 clones, about nine tenths appearing once. Sequencing was carried out using PBMCs or T cells enriched from blood (not recorded which). These receptors originate from a man aged 18 to 35 who had recovered from COVID-19. CDR3s leave out the opening cysteine and the closing phenylalanine or tryptophan.

>TRBV10-3|TRBJ1-1
AIRIQGVNTEAF
>TRBV2|TRBJ1-5
ASMAFSGVGNQPQH
>TRBV10-2|TRBJ1-1
ASRGGGSKPEAF
>TRBV3-1/TRBV3-2|TRBJ1-2
ASSRREDYGYT
>TRBV5-1|TRBJ1-1
ASSLLGAGTEAF
>TRBV19|TRBJ1-1
ASRGTGMNTEAF
>TRBV9|TRBJ2-3
ASSVTTTDYTDTQY
>TRBV7-4|TRBJ2-2
ASSLGVAGARTGELF
>TRBV30|TRBJ2-7
AWNSGLAVAYEQY
>TRBV4-1|TRBJ1-5
ASSPGVLANQPQH
>TRBV4-1|TRBJ1-2
ASSQEDRGIYYT
>TRBV6-5|TRBJ1-2
ASSPGLPYGYT
>TRBV19|TRBJ1-5
ASSMASNQPQH
>TRBV13|TRBJ1-6
ASSTTGDSPLH
>TRBV7-3|TRBJ1-2
ASSFSLRCYGYT
>TRBV29-1|TRBJ1-1
SVDGTANTEAF
>TRBV27|TRBJ2-2
ASSLIGQGLAGELF
>TRBV24-1|TRBJ1-2
ATSDKTDYGYT
>TRBV29-1|TRBJ1-1
SVDGGGLAEAF
>TRBV5-1|TRBJ1-6
ASSLVWRATTYNSPLH
>TRBV27|TRBJ1-5
ASSLATGYQPQH
>TRBV9|TRBJ2-5
ASSPSGGLAGAETQY
>TRBV3-1/TRBV3-2|TRBJ2-5
ASSQGVETQY
>TRBV18|TRBJ1-6
ASSPQGTGSPLH
>TRBV19|TRBJ2-1
ASSIGGEGNEQF
>TRBV3-1/TRBV3-2|TRBJ1-6
ASSQILRQGNSPLH
>TRBV19|TRBJ2-2
ASRPGTSAGELF
>TRBV2|TRBJ2-2
ASNTAGGPGELF
>TRBV6-5|TRBJ2-7
ASRRSSYEQY
>TRBV10-3|TRBJ1-1
AITPSIRDRAAF
>TRBV6-5|TRBJ2-2
ASSRTGTGELF
>TRBV11-2|TRBJ1-2
ASSTRTGRGYT
>TRBV4-2|TRBJ2-7
ASSTLAGAVREQY
>TRBV6-5|TRBJ1-2
ASRSPGTGNYGYT
>TRBV19|TRBJ2-7
ASSISPALSTYEQY
>TRBV6-5|TRBJ1-5
ASGRGNQPQH
>TRBV19|TRBJ1-2
ASSNPES
>TRBV6-6|TRBJ2-7
ASGPTGVLDEQY
>TRBV9|TRBJ2-1
ASSVDRQVTNEQF
>TRBV7-8|TRBJ2-1
ASSGGLTDFNEQF